This is a list of T cell receptor beta chains from one sample in a study of T cells in Graves' hyperthyroidism and ophthalmopathy. TCRdb re-analysed the multiplex PCR reads in MiXCR, keeping a single row per CDR3 protein. Of fewer than 300,000 distinct CDR3 sequences listed, approximately 26% are singletons. Sequencing was done on a sample of blood. These receptors were collected from a man aged 35 to 55 with Graves' hyperthyroidism that later progressed to Graves' ophthalmopathy. Each CDR3 is given with its conserved first and last residue.

J | V | CDR3
TRBJ1-5 | TRBV2 | CASSGEDSSNQPQHF
TRBJ1-2 | TRBV10-3 | CAISENGQGYGYTF
TRBJ1-1 | TRBV5-1 | CASGRGASGTEAFF
TRBJ2-1 | TRBV24-1 | CATSDRGTSLNEQFF
TRBJ1-1 | TRBV28 | CASSRGDRVNTEAFF
TRBJ1-5 | TRBV24-1 | CATSDQGTDQPQHF
TRBJ2-7 | TRBV10-3 | CAIRTTGTGAEEQYF
TRBJ2-7 | TRBV24-1 | CAPEETGDNYEQYF
TRBJ2-7 | TRBV19 | CASSSPGAGGPYEQYF
TRBJ1-1 | TRBV18 | CASSPVLTGIVNTEAFF
TRBJ2-7 | TRBV29-1 | CSVGGLGPSYEQYF
TRBJ1-2 | TRBV19 | CASSISERSGYTF
TRBJ2-7 | TRBV28 | CASSPARTGSSYEQYF
TRBJ2-2 | TRBV9 | CASKPGQGFAGELFF
TRBJ1-1 | TRBV28 | CASSPLTGHGAFF
TRBJ1-1 | TRBV5-1 | CASSHHINGNTEAFF
TRBJ1-1 | TRBV6-5 | CASSYVFEGTLNTEAFF
TRBJ1-1 | TRBV12-5 | CASGRGQGAGMNTEAFF
TRBJ1-2 | TRBV11-2 | CASSLGTQRGGSGYTF
TRBJ2-7 | TRBV28 | CASSYPGPPYEQYF